The clone carrying this T cell receptor (beta chain) occurred a few times. The entirety of the isolated RNA underwent reverse transcription, so expressed TCRB transcripts were sequenced. TCRdb keeps only in-frame clones here, not all; method: immunoSEQ multiplex PCR. The data contain hundreds of thousands of clones, roughly 8% of them singletons. The V end was cut by 0 bases, the J end by 5 bases, with 10 bases between. Germline CDR1 is SGHDN and CDR2 is FVKESK. The CDR3 extends over 14 amino acids. This sample is drawn from a study of beta chain features in type 1 diabetes. The overall study: Investigators examined nearly 110,000,000 sorted cells across all samples.

This receptor was taken from a woman younger than 30 in good health. This chain joins TRBV14 and TRBJ2-5, with TRBD2 as a possible D gene (6 bases). Sequencing used central memory CD4+ T cells from blood. CDR3 DNA: TGTGCCAGCAGCCAAGAACTAGCAATGGAGACCCAGTACTTC. This sequence encodes CASSQELAMETQYF. Together with reference TRBV14 and TRBJ2-5, the CDR3 gives the full variable domain: EAGVTQFPSHSVIEKGQTVTLRCDPISGHDNLYWYRRVMGKEIKFLLHFVKESKQDESGMPNNRFLAERTGGTYSTLKVQPAELEDSGVYFCASSQELAMETQYFGPGTRLLVL.